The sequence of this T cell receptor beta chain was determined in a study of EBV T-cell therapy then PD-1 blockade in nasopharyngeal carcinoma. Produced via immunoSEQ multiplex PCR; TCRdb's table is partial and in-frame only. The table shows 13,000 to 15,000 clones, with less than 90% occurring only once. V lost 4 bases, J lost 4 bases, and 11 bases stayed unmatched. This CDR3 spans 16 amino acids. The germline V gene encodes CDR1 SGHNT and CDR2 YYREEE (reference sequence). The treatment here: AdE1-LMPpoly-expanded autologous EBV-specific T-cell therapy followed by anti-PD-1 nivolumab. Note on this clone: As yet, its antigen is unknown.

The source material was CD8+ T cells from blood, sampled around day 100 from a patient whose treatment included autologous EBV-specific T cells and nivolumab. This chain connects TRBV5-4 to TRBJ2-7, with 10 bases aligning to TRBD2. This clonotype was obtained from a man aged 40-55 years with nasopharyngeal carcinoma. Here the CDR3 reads CASSKLTEAGGYEQYF. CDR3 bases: TGTGCCAGCAGCAAATTGACCGAAGCGGGGGGGTACGAGCAGTACTTC.